The 28 T cell receptor beta chains listed next were all sequenced from one sample in a study of cytotoxic CD8 clonotypes in ibrutinib-treated CLL. TCRdb's copy holds only in-frame clones and misses some; the assay was immunoSEQ multiplex PCR. The sample carries almost 250,000 clones, under 80% recorded once. Sequenced here: PBMCs, sampled after 24 months of ibrutinib treatment. The receptors here all came from a human donor with chronic lymphocytic leukemia.

V is TRBV9 and J is TRBJ2-1, with 9 bases aligning to TRBD1. V lost 3 bases, J lost 11 bases, and 15 bases stayed unmatched. Germline loops: CDR1 SGDLS, CDR2 YYNGEE. CDR3 length: 16 residues. CDR3 DNA sequence: TGTGCCAGCAGCGACCCGGGACAGGGTTCGAGAACCCAGCAGTTCTTC. Protein: CASSDPGQGSRTQQFF.

The chain combines TRBV6-5 with TRBJ2-1, with a tentative D call TRBD2 (6 bases). Germline V CDR1 and CDR2: MNHEY, SVGAGI. The CDR3 contains 15 residues. V dropped 0 bases and J dropped 10 bases, with 16 bases sitting between them. The CDR3 here is CASSYSKLGDWEQFF. The CDR3 DNA reads TGTGCCAGCAGTTACTCGAAGCTGGGGGACTGGGAGCAGTTCTTC.

The V gene is TRBV2, the J gene TRBJ1-4; D might be TRBD1 (5 bases). The V end lost 5 bases, the J end lost 0 bases, and 16 bases lay between the germline ends. CDR3 size: 17 residues. CDR1 and CDR2 from the germline V gene are SNHLY and FYNNEI. The CDR3 sequence: CASSPGGFAATNEKLFF. The CDR3 DNA follows: TGTGCCAGCAGTCCGGGGGGGTTCGCTGCAACTAATGAAAAACTGTTTTTT.

The chain employs TRBV28 and TRBJ2-2; 8 bases line up with TRBD1. The junction had 13 bases not matched to a gene; V was cut back by 4 bases and J by 6 bases. Germline lookup yields CDR1 MDHEN and CDR2 SYDVKM. This CDR3 contains 17 residues. The CDR3 DNA follows: TGTGCCAGCAGTTCACTCCAGGGGGCCGGGAAATCCGGGGAGCTGTTTTTT. Translating gives CASSSLQGAGKSGELFF.

The J gene is TRBJ2-7, the V gene TRBV6-6, with TRBD2 as a possible D gene (5 bases). The CDR3 has 14 amino acids. Germline-derived CDR1 and CDR2 are MNHNY and SVGAGI (reference sequence). V shed 5 bases and J shed 0 bases, with 11 bases lying between them. CDR3: CASSPTRDSYEQYF. DNA for the CDR3: TGTGCCAGCAGTCCAACTAGAGACTCCTACGAGCAGTACTTC.

The gene calls are TRBV9 and TRBJ2-1; 9 nucleotides agree with TRBD1. The CDR3 is 15 residues long. The germline V gene has CDR1 SGDLS and CDR2 YYNGEE. Trimming at V came to 3 bases and at J to 6 bases, leaving 7 bases not matched to a gene. In nucleotides, the CDR3 is TGTGCCAGCAGCGCGGGACAGGGATGGGGCAATGAGCAGTTCTTC. This translates into CASSAGQGWGNEQFF.

The chain recombines TRBV28 with TRBJ2-3; D is possibly TRBD1 (6 bases). With 5 bases removed from V and 0 bases from J, the gap between germline ends came to 9 bases. CDR3 length: 14 residues. CDR1 and CDR2 from the germline V gene are MDHEN and SYDVKM. The CDR3 loop reads CASSRTASTDTQYF. For the CDR3, the DNA is TGTGCCAGCAGTCGGACAGCTAGCACAGATACGCAGTATTTT.

The chain couples TRBV28 to TRBJ2-2; D unclear. Trimming cost V 3 bases and J 8 bases, with 10 bases left between them. The CDR3 totals 13 residues. In germline, CDR1 is MDHEN, CDR2 SYDVKM. The CDR3, as DNA: TGTGCCAGCAGTTTTAGAGTATCTGGGGAGCTGTTTTTT. As protein: CASSFRVSGELFF.

J is TRBJ2-1 and V is TRBV15; D is unresolved. The germline V gene has CDR1 LNHNV and CDR2 YYDKDF (reference sequence). The CDR3 spans 14 residues. V lost 6 bases to trimming and J lost 4 bases, with 13 bases between them. The CDR3 nucleotides read TGTGCCACCAGGGATCCGGAATTTTACAATGAGCAGTTCTTC. Protein: CATRDPEFYNEQFF.

The V gene is TRBV2, the J gene TRBJ2-7; D call uncertain. V was pared by 6 bases and J by 6 bases, with 12 bases between. The germline V gene encodes CDR1 SNHLY and CDR2 FYNNEI. This CDR3 contains 12 residues. The CDR3, as DNA: TGTGCCAGCAGGGATCAAAGGGCCGAGCAGTACTTC. Encoded protein: CASRDQRAEQYF.

The genes are TRBV27 and TRBJ1-1, with D hard to call. The CDR3 consists of 14 residues. Looked up from germline, CDR1 is MNHEY and CDR2 is SMNVEV (reference sequence). V lost 6 bases to trimming and J lost 1 base, with 12 bases between them. The CDR3 loop is CASSVSGRNTEAFF. CDR3 bases: TGTGCCAGCAGCGTATCCGGGAGGAACACTGAAGCTTTCTTT.

The CDR3 region is CAWRWAGPLDEQYF. The CDR3 nucleotides read TGTGCCTGGAGGTGGGCGGGGCCGCTGGACGAGCAGTACTTC. The rearrangement links TRBV30 to TRBJ2-7, with D perhaps TRBD2 (6 bases). Trimming took off 3 bases at V and 5 bases at J, with 17 bases between the two ends. This CDR3 is 14 amino acids long. Germline lookup yields CDR1 GTSNPN and CDR2 SVGIG (reference sequence).

The chain is built from TRBV29-1 and TRBJ2-7; maybe TRBD1 (6 bases). Germline V gene sequence: CDR1 SQVTM, CDR2 ANQGSEA. The CDR3 consists of 12 residues. The V end lost 4 bases, the J end lost 0 bases, and 7 bases lay between the germline ends. The chain's CDR3 is CSVGDTSYEQYF. CDR3 nucleotide sequence: TGCAGCGTTGGGGACACCTCCTACGAGCAGTACTTC.

This clone was detected only once. The CDR3: CASSPPSTSGTEQYF. As DNA, the CDR3 is TGTGCCAGCTCACCACCATCGACTAGCGGGACCGAGCAGTACTTC. V and J are TRBV18 and TRBJ2-7, with 11 bases lining up with TRBD2. The junction had 4 bases not matched to a gene; V was cut back by 0 bases and J by 6 bases. This CDR3 contains 15 residues. The germline CDR1 and CDR2 sequences are KGHSH and LQKENI.

This sequence joins TRBV28 and TRBJ2-7, with D unclear. CDR1 MDHEN and CDR2 SYDVKM come from the germline V gene. The length of the CDR3 is 13 residues. V was cut by 6 bases and J by 6 bases, with 15 bases left in between. Here the CDR3 reads CASSYFVFREQYF. Written as DNA, the CDR3 is TGTGCCAGCAGCTATTTTGTCTTTCGCGAGCAGTACTTC.

V is TRBV5-6 and J is TRBJ1-2; no clear D. Trimming took 1 base from V and 2 from J, leaving 12 bases between them. Germline CDR1 and CDR2: SGHDT and YYEEEE. The CDR3 sequence is 15 residues long. CDR3 DNA: TGTGCCAGCAGCTTGTTGGTCAGCCGGAACTATGGCTACACCTTC. This gives the protein CASSLLVSRNYGYTF.

The chain has TRBV11-2 and TRBJ2-1, with D tentatively TRBD2 (6 bases). Germline V gene sequence: CDR1 SGHAT, CDR2 FQNNGV. Trimming removed 0 bases at V and 1 base at J, with 16 bases between. The CDR3 has 18 residues. Here the CDR3 reads CASSLDFGGTNSYNEQFF. The CDR3 region has the DNA TGTGCCAGCAGCTTAGATTTCGGGGGAACGAATTCCTACAATGAGCAGTTCTTC.

This clone was seen a single time. This sequence joins TRBV19 and TRBJ2-1, with D possibly being TRBD2 (6 bases). Germline CDR1 reads LNHDA; CDR2 reads SQIVND (reference sequence). The CDR3 covers 13 residues. Trimming pared 1 base from V and 10 bases from J, leaving 11 bases between. CDR3 residues: CASSIVLASEQFF. In DNA, the CDR3 is TGTGCCAGTAGTATAGTACTAGCTTCCGAGCAGTTCTTC.

This clone was seen a handful of times. This chain links TRBV11-2 with TRBJ2-7, with D tentatively TRBD1 (6 bases). The CDR3 is 11 amino acids. Germline V gene sequence: CDR1 SGHAT, CDR2 FQNNGV. V shed 5 bases and J shed 6 bases, with 8 bases lying between them. CDR3 amino acids: CASSGGGEQYF. In DNA form, the CDR3 reads TGTGCCAGCAGCGGGGGCGGCGAGCAGTACTTC.

This clone appeared a few times. This sequence joins TRBV7-3 and TRBJ2-1; D possibly corresponds to TRBD2 (6 bases). Per germline, CDR1 SGHTA and CDR2 FQGTGA. V was clipped by 3 bases and J by 2 bases, with 11 bases between them. CDR3 length: 15 amino acids. As DNA, the CDR3 is TGTGCCAGCAGCTTGAGCGGGCCCCCCTACAATGAGCAGTTCTTC. This translates into CASSLSGPPYNEQFF. The full variable domain, completed using reference TRBV7-3 and TRBJ2-1, is GAGVSQTPSNKVTEKGKYVELRCDPISGHTALYWYRQSLGQGPEFLIYFQGTGAADDSGLPNDRFFAVRPEGSVSTLKIQRTERGDSAVYLCASSLSGPPYNEQFFGPGTRLTVL.

V usage is TRBV27 and J usage is TRBJ2-1; 11 bases are shared with TRBD2. There are 15 residues in the CDR3. The J segment lost 4 bases and the V segment lost 7 bases, leaving 6 bases of the junction unmatched. CDR1 is MNHEY, CDR2 SMNVEV, per germline (reference sequence). CDR3 DNA: TGTGCCAGCACCGATAGCGGGAGGGCTTACAATGAGCAGTTCTTC. Translation gives CASTDSGRAYNEQFF.

The chain links TRBV27 to TRBJ2-7; 7 bases are shared with TRBD2. V shed 6 bases, J shed 2 bases, and the junction held 10 bases outside the gene matches. Germline V CDR1 and CDR2: MNHEY, SMNVEV (reference sequence). This CDR3 has 15 residues. CDR3 sequence reads: CASRGVSGNTYEQYF. Written as DNA, the CDR3 is TGTGCCAGCAGGGGGGTGAGCGGGAACACCTACGAGCAGTACTTC.

This clone turned up a few times. The chain is built from TRBV2 and TRBJ1-5; 8 bases agree with TRBD1. V lost 3 bases, J lost 7 bases, and 5 bases stayed unmatched. CDR3 length equals 14 residues. Germline CDR1 reads SNHLY; CDR2 reads FYNNEI. DNA for the CDR3: TGTGCCAGCAGTGATCAGGGGGCAGGGCAGCCCCAGCATTTT. Amino acid sequence: CASSDQGAGQPQHF.

This clone was seen a few times. The V gene is TRBV19, the J gene TRBJ1-5; TRBD1 is a possible D gene (5 bases). Trimming cost V 7 bases and J 1 base, with 14 bases left between them. Germline CDR1 reads LNHDA; CDR2 reads SQIVND (reference sequence). This CDR3 spans 15 amino acids. This CDR3 reads CASKKGIESNQPQHF. The DNA for the CDR3 is TGTGCCAGTAAGAAGGGGATAGAGAGCAATCAGCCCCAGCATTTT.

This chain joins TRBV7-2 and TRBJ1-5; D uncertain. V was shortened by 5 bases and J by 6 bases, with 11 bases between the two germline ends. The CDR3 loop spans 13 amino acids. Germline CDR1 is SGHTA and CDR2 is FQGNSA. This CDR3 reads CASSLEQGQPQHF. As DNA, the CDR3 is TGTGCCAGCAGCCTCGAGCAAGGTCAGCCCCAGCATTTT.

This clone appeared a single time. The rearrangement uses TRBV28 and TRBJ2-2; D not certain. Trimming cost V 6 bases and J 0 bases, with 8 bases left between them. The CDR3 has 14 amino acids. Germline CDR1 is MDHEN and CDR2 is SYDVKM. The CDR3 reads CASRTDPNTGELFF. Written as DNA, the CDR3 is TGTGCCAGCAGGACGGACCCGAACACCGGGGAGCTGTTTTTT. Looking up the rest from reference TRBV28 and TRBJ2-2 gives the full variable domain: DVKVTQSSRYLVKRTGEKVFLECVQDMDHENMFWYRQDPGLGLRLIYFSYDVKMKEKGDIPEGYSVSREKKERFSLILESASTNQTSMYLCASRTDPNTGELFFGEGSRLTVL.

The chain links TRBV29-1 to TRBJ1-1, with a weak D call TRBD1 (6 bases). This CDR3 has 13 amino acids. Looked up from germline, CDR1 is SQVTM and CDR2 is ANQGSEA. Trimming removed 3 bases at V and 0 bases at J, with 8 bases between. For the CDR3, the DNA is TGCAGCGTTGATAAGGGGGTGAACACTGAAGCTTTCTTT. This translates into CSVDKGVNTEAFF.

The chain combines TRBV18 with TRBJ1-1; unclear D gene. This CDR3 has 12 amino acids. The V gene's germline CDR1 is KGHSH and CDR2 LQKENI. Between the trimmed V and J ends, which lost 2 bases and 9 bases, there was a span of 10 bases. CDR3 loop: CASSPGVEQAFF. Here the CDR3 DNA reads TGTGCCAGCTCACCAGGGGTGGAGCAAGCTTTCTTT.